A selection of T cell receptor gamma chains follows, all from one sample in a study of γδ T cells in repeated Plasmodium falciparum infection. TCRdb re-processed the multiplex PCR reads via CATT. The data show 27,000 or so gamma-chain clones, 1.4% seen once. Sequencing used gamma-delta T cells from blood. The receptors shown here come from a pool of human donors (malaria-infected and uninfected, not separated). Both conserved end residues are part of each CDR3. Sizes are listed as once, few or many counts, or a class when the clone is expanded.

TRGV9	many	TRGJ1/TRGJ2	TGTGCCTTGTGGGAGGGCCGTTATTATAAGAAACTCTTT	CALWEGRYYKKLF
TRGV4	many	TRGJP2	TGTGCCACCTGGGGGGGGAGGAGTAGTGATTGGATCAAGACGTTT	CATWGGRSSDWIKTF
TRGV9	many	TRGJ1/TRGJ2	TGTGCCTTGTGGGTATCATGGTATAAGAAACTCTTT	CALWVSWYKKLF
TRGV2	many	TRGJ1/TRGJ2	TGTGCCACCTGGGACGGGTCTTATTATAAGAAACTCTTT	CATWDGSYYKKLF
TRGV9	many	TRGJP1	TGTGCCTTGTGGGAGGTCTCTGGTTGGTTCAAGATATTT	CALWEVSGWFKIF
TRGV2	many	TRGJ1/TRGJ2	TGTGCCACCTGGCACTCTAAGAAACTCTTT	CATWHSKKLF
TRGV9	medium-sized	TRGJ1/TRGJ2	TGTGCCTTGTGGGAGGGCAAACCCCATAAGAAACTCTTT	CALWEGKPHKKLF
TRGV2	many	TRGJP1	TGTGCCACCTGGGAAAAGCCCACTGGTTGGTTCAAGATATTT	CATWEKPTGWFKIF
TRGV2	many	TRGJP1	TGTGCCACCTGGGACGGGCACTGTTGGTTCAAGATATTT	CATWDGHCWFKIF
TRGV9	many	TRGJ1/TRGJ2	TGTGCCTTGTGGGAGGGCAAGAAACTCTTT	CALWEGKKLF
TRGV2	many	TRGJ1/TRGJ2	TGTGCCACCTGGGACGGGCCCAATTATTATAAGAAACTCTTT	CATWDGPNYYKKLF
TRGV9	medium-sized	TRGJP	TGTGCCTTGTGGGAGGTGAACGAGTTGGGCAAAAAAATCAAGGTATTT	CALWEVNELGKKIKVF
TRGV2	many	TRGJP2	TGTGCCACCTGGGACGGCCCTAGTAGTGATTGGATCAAGACGTTT	CATWDGPSSDWIKTF
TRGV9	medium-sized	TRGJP	TGTGCCTTGTGGGAGAATCAAGAGTTGGGCAAAAAAATCAAGGTATTT	CALWENQELGKKIKVF
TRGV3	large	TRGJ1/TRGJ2	TGTGCCACCTGGGACAGTCCGGGGGGTTATAAGAAACTCTTT	CATWDSPGGYKKLF
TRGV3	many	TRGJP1	TGTGCCACCGGTTGGTTCAAGATATTT	CATGWFKIF
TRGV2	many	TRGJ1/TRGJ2	TGTGCCACCTGGGACGGTCCCCCCGTTTATTATAAGAAACTCTTT	CATWDGPPVYYKKLF
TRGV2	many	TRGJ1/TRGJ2	TGTGCCACCTGGGACGGTGAAGGAGTGGGATATTATTATAAGAAACTCTTT	CATWDGEGVGYYYKKLF
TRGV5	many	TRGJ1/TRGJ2	TGTGCCACCTGGGACAGGCTCGATTATAAGAAACTCTTT	CATWDRLDYKKLF
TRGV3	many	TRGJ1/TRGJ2	TGTGCCACCTGGGACAGGCATGGGTTTTATTATAAGAAACTCTTT	CATWDRHGFYYKKLF
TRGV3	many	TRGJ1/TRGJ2	TGTGCCACCTGGGACAGGCCTAAGAAACTCTTT	CATWDRPKKLF
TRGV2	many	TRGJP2	TGTGCCACCTGGGACGAGCCAAGTAGTGATTGGATCAAGACGTTT	CATWDEPSSDWIKTF